This TCR beta chain stems from a study of blood T cell repertoires in COVID-19. The V gene's germline CDR1 is MNHEY and CDR2 SVGEGT. This CDR3 spans 14 amino acids. The V end lost 6 bases, the J end lost 1 base, and 12 bases lay between the germline ends. Original handling: The authors estimated nucleated cell counts from reference gene primer amplification. Using immunoSEQ multiplex PCR, the repertoire was profiled, and TCRdb retains in-frame clones only, with some absent. The V and J calls and clone size are taken from that table; D and trimming were inferred from the DNA. This sample carries hundreds of thousands of clones, 70% to 90% of them seen once, and the ten largest clones take approximately 1.4%.

The sequence came from a man of 80 years or more with acute or convalescent COVID-19. V usage is TRBV6-2 or TRBV6-3 and J usage is TRBJ1-1; D call uncertain. Material for sequencing was peripheral blood. The CDR3 spells CASSRGRENTEAFF. CDR3 DNA sequence: TGTGCCAGCAGCCGAGGGAGAGAGAACACTGAAGCTTTCTTT.